Shown below are 20 T cell receptor beta chains from a single sample sequenced in a study of blood T cell repertoires in COVID-19. Only in-frame clones appear in the TCRdb table, and some are missing; sequencing was by immunoSEQ multiplex PCR. The data hold 150,000 to 200,000 clones, with around 85% observed a single time. The sample taken for sequencing was peripheral blood. Receptor source: a woman older than 75 with acute or convalescent COVID-19.

This clone was observed a few times. This chain links TRBV5-4 with TRBJ2-7; 11 bases match TRBD2. Germline assignment: CDR1 SGHNT and CDR2 YYREEE (reference sequence). Trimming at V came to 0 bases and at J to 1 base, leaving 6 bases not matched to a gene. CDR3 length: 17 residues. CDR3 sequence: CASSLGLAGPGSYEQYF. As DNA, the CDR3 is TGTGCCAGCAGCTTGGGACTAGCGGGACCAGGTTCCTACGAGCAGTACTTC.

The DNA for the CDR3 is TGTGCCAGTGGACAGGCTGGCACTGAAGCTTTCTTT. Translated, it gives CASGQAGTEAFF. The rearrangement uses TRBV7-9 and TRBJ1-1; TRBD1 matches 7 bases. Germline-derived CDR1 and CDR2 are SEHNR and FQNEAQ (reference sequence). V lost 9 bases, J lost 4 bases, and 5 bases stayed unmatched. This CDR3 region has 12 residues.

This clone was seen a handful of times. The rearrangement links TRBV4-1 to TRBJ1-5, with D maybe TRBD1 (5 bases). This CDR3 has 13 amino acids. The V end lost 0 bases, the J end lost 11 bases, and 11 bases lay between the germline ends. Germline V gene lookup returns CDR1 MGHRA and CDR2 YSYEKL. The CDR3 coding sequence is TGCGCCAGCAGCCAAGATCTGTGGGGGGCCCAGCATTTT. Its protein product is CASSQDLWGAQHF.

This chain joins TRBV5-1 and TRBJ2-5; 8 nucleotides match TRBD2. The CDR3 is 17 residues long. Germline CDR1 SGHRS, CDR2 YFSETQ. Trimming cost V 0 bases and J 1 base; bases outside gene matches: 8. CDR3 sequence (DNA): TGCGCCAGCAGCTTGGCTGGGCGGGGGGCCGTCCAAGAGACCCAGTACTTC. Translation gives CASSLAGRGAVQETQYF.

The V call is TRBV7-8, the J call TRBJ1-2, with 9 bases fitting TRBD1. In germline, CDR1 is SGHVS, CDR2 FQNEAQ. The CDR3 runs 15 residues. The ends lost 5 bases at V and 2 bases at J; junction bases unmatched: 6. The CDR3 sequence is CASSPRTGVNYGYTF. CDR3 DNA: TGTGCCAGCAGCCCCAGGACAGGGGTAAACTATGGCTACACCTTC.

V is TRBV7-9 and J is TRBJ1-1; a possible D gene is TRBD1 (5 bases). Germline lookup yields CDR1 SEHNR and CDR2 FQNEAQ (reference sequence). This CDR3 is 15 amino acids long. V lost 7 bases, J lost 8 bases, and 23 bases lay in between. In DNA form, the CDR3 reads TGTGCCAGCACCTCGTACGCAAATGGGGGAGGGGAAGCTTTCTTT. Its translation: CASTSYANGGGEAFF.

V usage is TRBV7-2 and J usage is TRBJ2-5, with a tentative D call TRBD2 (5 bases). CDR3 size: 14 residues. V lost 6 bases to trimming and J lost 5 bases, with 16 bases between them. In germline, CDR1 is SGHTA, CDR2 FQGNSA. The CDR3, as DNA: TGTGCCAGCAGTCAGAGGGCCGTCATGGAGACCCAGTACTTC. Its protein product is CASSQRAVMETQYF.

This clone appeared a single time. The chain employs TRBV27 and TRBJ2-1; TRBD2 matches 8 bases. V was pared by 2 bases and J by 0 bases, with 3 bases of the junction left unmatched. The germline V gene has CDR1 MNHEY and CDR2 SMNVEV (reference sequence). This CDR3 has 16 residues. The CDR3 spells CASSLQSGSSYNEQFF. For the CDR3, the DNA is TGTGCCAGCAGTTTACAAAGCGGGAGCTCCTACAATGAGCAGTTCTTC.

The chain combines TRBV4-2 with TRBJ1-5, with 10 bases matching TRBD1. Trimming at V came to 6 bases and at J to 8 bases, leaving 4 bases not matched to a gene. Germline-derived CDR1 and CDR2 are LGHNA and YNFKEQ. CDR3 length equals 13 residues. The CDR3 is CASSQDRGEPQHF. CDR3 DNA sequence: TGTGCCAGCAGTCAGGACAGGGGGGAGCCCCAGCATTTT.

The chain is built from TRBV6-2 or TRBV6-3 and TRBJ2-1; 10 nucleotides match TRBD2. V shed 5 bases and J 8 bases; nucleotides not matched to a gene: 12. Germline CDR1 reads MNHEY; CDR2 reads SVGEGT. The CDR3 has 16 amino acids. As DNA, the CDR3 is TGTGCCAGCAGTCCCCTCCCTGGGACTAGCGCTGATGAGCAGTTCTTC. Translated, it gives CASSPLPGTSADEQFF.

V gene TRBV2 combines with J gene TRBJ2-7; a possible D gene is TRBD1 (5 bases). Trimming removed 3 bases at V and 6 bases at J, with 9 bases between. Germline-derived CDR1 and CDR2 are SNHLY and FYNNEI. The CDR3 runs 12 residues. CDR3 nucleotide sequence: TGTGCCAGCAGTGAGGCAGGGTCCGAGCAGTACTTC. This gives the protein CASSEAGSEQYF.

The genes are TRBV7-7 and TRBJ2-2, with TRBD1 matching 10 bases. The CDR3 contains 15 residues. Germline V gene sequence: CDR1 SSHAT, CDR2 FNYEAQ (reference sequence). V trimming: 6 bases; J trimming: 6 bases; junction bases outside the gene matches: 7. CDR3 protein: CASSPGTGVPGELFF. In nucleotides, the CDR3 is TGTGCCAGCAGTCCCGGGACAGGGGTTCCCGGGGAGCTGTTTTTT.

The chain couples TRBV5-4 to TRBJ2-7, with a weak D call TRBD2 (5 bases). This CDR3 spans 16 amino acids. Germline V lookup: CDR1 SGHNT, CDR2 YYREEE (reference sequence). V dropped 3 bases and J dropped 1 base, with 17 bases sitting between them. The CDR3, as DNA: TGTGCCAGCAGCTCCTCCAAAACTAGAGAGTCCTACGAGCAGTACTTC. This gives the protein CASSSSKTRESYEQYF.

The V gene is TRBV4-2, the J gene TRBJ2-7; perhaps TRBD1 as D (5 bases). CDR1 LGHNA and CDR2 YNFKEQ come from the germline V gene. The CDR3 extends over 15 amino acids. Trimming removed 0 bases from V and 2 bases from J, with 11 bases in between. As DNA, the CDR3 is TGTGCCAGCAGCCAAGAACCGGACACAGCCTACGAGCAGTACTTC. It specifies CASSQEPDTAYEQYF.

The V and J genes are TRBV4-2 and TRBJ2-1; 8 bases fit TRBD2. The J segment lost 1 base and the V segment lost 8 bases, leaving 13 bases of the junction unmatched. The V gene's germline CDR1 is LGHNA and CDR2 YNFKEQ. The length of the CDR3 is 17 residues. The CDR3 DNA sequence: TGTGCCAGCGCCGTGGGGACGGGAGGGGTTTCCTACAATGAGCAGTTCTTC. Protein product: CASAVGTGGVSYNEQFF.

The chain carries TRBV6-5 and TRBJ2-5; D might be TRBD2 (5 bases). The CDR3 has 13 residues. Germline CDR1 MNHEY, CDR2 SVGAGI. V was clipped by 7 bases and J by 4 bases, with 13 bases between them. CDR3 DNA: TGTGCCAGCACTCAACGGGGTGGAGAGACCCAGTACTTC. The encoded protein is CASTQRGGETQYF.

The V gene is TRBV10-3, the J gene TRBJ1-4; no reliable D call. Germline CDR1 reads ENHRY; CDR2 reads SYGVKD. CDR3 length: 12 amino acids. V was clipped by 2 bases and J by 8 bases, with 6 bases between them. DNA of the CDR3: TGTGCCATCAGTGAGACGGTCGAAAAACTGTTTTTT. This gives the protein CAISETVEKLFF.

The J gene is TRBJ1-1, the V gene TRBV11-1, with 7 bases lining up with TRBD1. Germline CDR1 is SGHAT and CDR2 is FQDESV (reference sequence). The CDR3 contains 12 residues. V lost 5 bases, J lost 8 bases, and 5 bases stayed unmatched. The CDR3 bases are TGTGCCAGCAGCCACAGGGGAGGCGAAGCTTTCTTT. Protein sequence: CASSHRGGEAFF.

V is TRBV14 and J is TRBJ1-2, with 9 bases matching TRBD1. CDR1 is SGHDN, CDR2 FVKESK, per germline. The length of the CDR3 is 17 residues. J lost 4 bases, V lost 0 bases, and 9 bases had no gene match. Here the CDR3 DNA reads TGTGCCAGCAGCCAAGAGCTACCGGGACAGGGAGCCTATGGCTACACCTTC. Encoded protein: CASSQELPGQGAYGYTF.

This clone was observed at least ten times. V and J are TRBV5-1 and TRBJ1-2, with D possibly TRBD1 on 6 matching bases. Germline V gene lookup returns CDR1 SGHRS and CDR2 YFSETQ. The CDR3 is 14 residues long. V shed 0 bases and J shed 7 bases, with 13 bases lying between them. This CDR3 reads CASSLGAGALGYTF. The CDR3 nucleotides are TGCGCCAGCAGCTTGGGTGCGGGGGCGCTTGGCTACACCTTC.